A single sample gave rise to the 23 T cell receptor beta chains below, sequenced in a study. TCRdb reprocessed the RT-PCR reads via MiXCR and lists one record per CDR3 protein. The profile shows more than 600,000 distinct CDR3 sequences, about 14% of them singletons. Sequencing was done on a sample of memory CD4+ T cells from blood. These receptors were obtained from a female donor in good health, serving as a healthy control.

On this clonotype itself: A read error may explain this, as a much larger clone is one base away. The rearrangement uses TRBV6-5 and TRBJ2-1; 9 nucleotides line up with TRBD2. This CDR3 has 16 amino acids. Germline lookup yields CDR1 MNHEY and CDR2 SVGAGI. CDR3 region: CANSPWTSAGYNEQFF. CDR3 sequence (DNA): TGTGCCAACAGTCCCTGGACTAGCGCCGGCTACAATGAGCAGTTCTTC.

This clonotype was observed a handful of times. V gene TRBV12-3 or TRBV12-4 combines with J gene TRBJ1-5, with D unresolved. Trimming left V 5 bases short and J 3 bases short, with 8 bases between. The length of the CDR3 is 13 residues. As DNA, the CDR3 is TGTGCCAGCAGTCCATCCGACAATCAGCCCCAGCATTTT. Translation: CASSPSDNQPQHF.

This clonotype has a count of ten or more. The V call is TRBV4-1, the J call TRBJ1-5; D possibly corresponds to TRBD1 (5 bases). CDR3 length: 17 residues. V shed 1 base and J shed 0 bases, with 13 bases lying between them. Germline V gene lookup returns CDR1 MGHRA and CDR2 YSYEKL. DNA for the CDR3: TGCGCCAGCAGCCAAGTTCGGGGAAGGGGTAGCAATCAGCCCCAGCATTTT. Encoded protein: CASSQVRGRGSNQPQHF.

CDR3 region: CASSRSLTGIVPGELFF. The CDR3 DNA reads TGTGCCAGCAGCAGAAGCTTGACGGGGATTGTTCCCGGGGAGCTGTTTTTT. The V gene is TRBV7-8, the J gene TRBJ2-2; D is possibly TRBD2 (5 bases). The CDR3 covers 17 residues. Germline V gene data show CDR1 as SGHVS and CDR2 as FQNEAQ. Trimming took 5 bases from V and 6 from J, leaving 22 bases between them.

This clonotype was detected many times. This chain links TRBV11-2 with TRBJ2-1; TRBD1 matches 8 bases. V lost 5 bases to trimming and J lost 2 bases; unmatched junction nucleotides: 2. The CDR3 loop spans 14 amino acids. Germline CDR1 is SGHAT and CDR2 is FQNNGV. CDR3 nucleotide sequence: TGTGCCAGCAGCCCGGGACAGGCCTACAATGAGCAGTTCTTC. Its translation: CASSPGQAYNEQFF.

V gene TRBV7-2 combines with J gene TRBJ2-1, with D uncertain. Germline loops: CDR1 SGHTA, CDR2 FQGNSA. Deletions cut 1 base from V and 2 bases from J, with 12 bases between. The CDR3 runs to 16 residues. The CDR3 spells CASSLVSPPPYNEQFF. The CDR3 DNA sequence: TGTGCCAGCAGCTTAGTTAGCCCCCCCCCCTACAATGAGCAGTTCTTC.

V and J are TRBV24-1 and TRBJ1-1; D unclear. The V end was cut by 4 bases, the J end by 0 bases, with 8 bases between. CDR3 length: 14 residues. The germline V gene has CDR1 KGHDR and CDR2 SFDVKD. The CDR3 DNA is TGTGCCACCAGTGACCCCAACATGAACACTGAAGCTTTCTTT. This sequence encodes CATSDPNMNTEAFF.

This clonotype was seen repeatedly, ten times or more. This chain links TRBV7-2 with TRBJ1-2; 7 bases fit TRBD1. Germline CDR1 SGHTA, CDR2 FQGNSA. The CDR3 covers 16 residues. V shed 5 bases and J 3 bases; nucleotides not matched to a gene: 12. The CDR3 here is CASSTRQGTRDYGYTF. The CDR3 DNA is TGTGCCAGCAGCACCCGACAGGGAACGAGGGACTATGGCTACACCTTC.

This chain uses TRBV28 with TRBJ2-2; 8 bases line up with TRBD1. With V trimmed by 5 bases and J by 3 bases, 11 bases remained unmatched. The germline CDR1 and CDR2 sequences are MDHEN and SYDVKM. The CDR3 has 17 residues. The CDR3 is CASSNLPGGRDTGELFF. DNA for the CDR3: TGTGCCAGCAGTAACCTTCCAGGGGGCAGGGACACCGGGGAGCTGTTTTTT. Complete variable domain (other parts from reference TRBV28 and TRBJ2-2): DVKVTQSSRYLVKRTGEKVFLECVQDMDHENMFWYRQDPGLGLRLIYFSYDVKMKEKGDIPEGYSVSREKKERFSLILESASTNQTSMYLCASSNLPGGRDTGELFFGEGSRLTVL.

This clonotype was seen at least ten times. The chain couples TRBV10-3 to TRBJ1-1; 8 nucleotides match TRBD1. Losses at the gene ends were 6 bases for V and 1 base for J; bases not matched to a gene: 4. The CDR3 contains 14 residues. Looked up from germline, CDR1 is ENHRY and CDR2 is SYGVKD. The CDR3: CAIRVTGENTEAFF. DNA for the CDR3: TGTGCCATCAGGGTGACAGGGGAGAACACTGAAGCTTTCTTT.

As regards this clonotype: A far larger clone is one nucleotide away, so this likely arose from a read error. This chain uses TRBV7-2 with TRBJ2-1; no definite D call. CDR1 is SGHTA, CDR2 FQGNSA, per germline. The CDR3 is made up of 11 amino acids. The chain's CDR3 is CAGSSHNEQFF. The CDR3 region has the DNA TGTGCCGGCAGCTCGCACAATGAGCAGTTCTTC.

The chain couples TRBV20-1 to TRBJ2-1, with D perhaps TRBD1 (6 bases). Germline V gene data show CDR1 as DFQATT and CDR2 as SNEGSKA (reference sequence). Trimming stripped 4 bases from V and 1 base from J, with 8 bases between. CDR3 length: 13 residues. This chain's CDR3 is CSAKGESYNEQFF. The CDR3 coding sequence is TGCAGTGCTAAGGGGGAGTCCTACAATGAGCAGTTCTTC.

The table lists this clonotype with a few counts. The J gene is TRBJ2-3, the V gene TRBV3-1, with 7 bases aligning to TRBD2. CDR1 LGHDT and CDR2 YNNKEL come from the germline V gene (reference sequence). CDR3 size: 16 residues. Trimming cost V 6 bases and J 0 bases; bases outside gene matches: 9. In DNA form, the CDR3 reads TGTGCCAGCAGTCGTCTAGCGGACTCTAGCACAGATACGCAGTATTTT. It codes for CASSRLADSSTDTQYF.

For this clonotype: One end of the junction fails to match germline, which may point to a read error. The CDR3 bases are TGTGCCACCAGCGTCGACAGGTTCCCCGTCCGGGACTTC. Translated: CATSVDRFPVRDF. This chain connects TRBV15 to TRBJ2-4; weak D call: TRBD1 (6 bases). The CDR3 spans 13 residues. Looked up from germline, CDR1 is LNHNV and CDR2 is YYDKDF (reference sequence).

This clonotype was seen ten or more times. The chain recombines TRBV6-4 with TRBJ2-4; 15 bases match TRBD2. CDR1 is MRHNA, CDR2 SNTAGT, per germline. J lost 6 bases, V lost 6 bases, and 15 bases had no gene match. The length of the CDR3 is 19 residues. The CDR3 sequence is CASSPPGLAGGQGGNIQYF. DNA of the CDR3: TGTGCCAGCAGCCCGCCGGGACTAGCGGGAGGTCAAGGGGGAAACATTCAGTACTTC.

The V call is TRBV5-1, the J call TRBJ1-4; weak D call: TRBD1 (6 bases). There are 16 residues in the CDR3. V was pared by 4 bases and J by 2 bases, with 15 bases between. Per germline, CDR1 SGHRS and CDR2 YFSETQ. The CDR3 DNA reads as TGCGCCAGCAGCCGCCTCCAGGGGTCCACTAATGAAAAACTGTTTTTT. Amino acid sequence: CASSRLQGSTNEKLFF.

The rearrangement joins TRBV20-1 to TRBJ2-7; a possible D gene is TRBD2 (7 bases). This CDR3 is built from 13 residues. Trimming stripped 3 bases from V and 10 bases from J, with 19 bases between. Germline-derived CDR1 and CDR2 are DFQATT and SNEGSKA (reference sequence). CDR3 protein: CSASSGGGRDQYF. The CDR3 coding sequence is TGCAGTGCTAGCAGCGGCGGGGGCCGGGACCAGTACTTC.

This clonotype occurred a few times. This chain uses TRBV11-2 with TRBJ2-3, with TRBD1 matching over 9 bases. The junction had 6 bases not matched to a gene; V was cut back by 4 bases and J by 4 bases. CDR3 length: 15 amino acids. Germline assignment: CDR1 SGHAT and CDR2 FQNNGV. The CDR3 loop reads CASSSTGGASDTQYF. In nucleotides, the CDR3 is TGTGCCAGCAGCTCCACAGGGGGCGCGTCAGATACGCAGTATTTT.

In this sample, this clonotype turned up many times. The genes are TRBV4-3 and TRBJ2-3, with 8 bases identical to TRBD2. The CDR3 contains 18 residues. V shed 0 bases and J 3 bases; nucleotides not matched to a gene: 11. In germline, CDR1 is LGHNA, CDR2 YSLEER. CDR3 sequence: CASSQDRAAGEGTDTQYF. The CDR3 DNA follows: TGCGCCAGCAGCCAAGATCGAGCAGCGGGAGAGGGAACAGATACGCAGTATTTT.

The table lists this clonotype with many counts. The rearrangement uses TRBV20-1 and TRBJ2-5, with 7 bases matching TRBD1. The CDR3 consists of 11 residues. Germline V gene sequence: CDR1 DFQATT, CDR2 SNEGSKA (reference sequence). DNA of the CDR3: TGCCTTGACAGGGAGTTAGAGACCCAGTACTTC. Protein: CLDRELETQYF.

This chain uses TRBV6-1 with TRBJ1-5; D gene ambiguous. The length of the CDR3 is 14 residues. V lost 3 bases and J 1 base, leaving 7 bases between the germline ends. In germline, CDR1 is MNHNS, CDR2 SASEGT. CDR3 coding DNA: TGTGCCAGCAGTGAGTTCAGGAGCAATCAGCCCCAGCATTTT. Amino acids: CASSEFRSNQPQHF.

The gene calls are TRBV10-3 and TRBJ2-7; 10 bases line up with TRBD2. The junction had 12 bases not matched to a gene; V was cut back by 0 bases and J by 7 bases. CDR1 ENHRY and CDR2 SYGVKD come from the germline V gene. The CDR3 loop spans 17 amino acids. CDR3 DNA: TGTGCCATCAGTGAGTCAGGGCTAGCGGGAGCTGGGAGTGAGCAGTACTTC. Amino acid sequence: CAISESGLAGAGSEQYF.

The rearrangement uses TRBV5-1 and TRBJ2-6; D is undetermined. V was shortened by 0 bases and J by 0 bases, with 4 bases between the two germline ends. This CDR3 comprises 15 residues. Germline CDR1 and CDR2: SGHRS and YFSETQ. The CDR3 DNA follows: TGCGCCAGCAGCTTGGATACCTCTGGGGCCAACGTCCTGACTTTC. Its translation is CASSLDTSGANVLTF.